Listed here is a single T cell receptor (beta chain). Its target antigen remains unknown. No base quality information exists; no much larger clone differs at one position. The sample comes from a study of blood T cell repertoires in COVID-19 (dated by TCRdb to 2018 to 2021). At the level of the whole study: The collaborator samples originated in the United States, Italy and Spain and spanned the acute and convalescent phases of COVID-19. The prospective study material was composed of cDNA or gDNA derived from T cells, B-cell-depleted T cells, or PBMCs. Subjects who had been exposed to COVID-19, were actively infected with it, or had recovered from it provided the deeply sampled blood TCRbeta repertoires that made up the dataset. The repertoires were released in a freely available public database intended as a resource for research on the immune response to SARS-CoV-2. The samples were drawn from the first 160 participants of the ongoing ImmuneRACE study and from some 1,300 subjects provided by 6 global collaborators. Sample metadata almost always included a de-identified subject ID, COVID-19 status, age in years and sex. HLA class I and class II types, where available, came from metadata supplied by the sample provider rather than from assay-based typing. Overall study outcomes, separate from this receptor: Clinical and demographic metadata were provided uncurated, with the amount varying by source and participant.

TCRbeta CDR3 regions were amplified from genomic DNA by means of the immunoSEQ Assay, a bias-controlled multiplex PCR. Per the source publication's procedure: Within the assay, amplification of reference gene primers was used to estimate how many nucleated cells each sample contained. Sequence reads were collapsed and filtered to measure the absolute abundance of every unique TCRbeta CDR3 rearrangement. For each sample, productive Simpson clonality was calculated by taking the square root of Simpson's diversity index across productive rearrangements. TCRdb took over this immuneACCESS table, retaining in-frame rearrangements with V and J assigned. Such tables are incomplete; in checked studies, under half of the missing clones stem from an unresolved V gene, and the remainder is unexplained. That table supplies the V and J calls and clone size; D and trimming were determined from the DNA. For this sample the table gives over 120,000 clones, of which about 80% were detected only once. Jointly, the top ten make up more than 8.5% of the sample.

The germline ends are 5 bases apart after V is trimmed by 0 bases and J by 7 bases. From the cysteine up to the phenylalanine, the CDR3 has a length of 11 residues. The DNA shown is the 33-base CDR3, in frame from base 1. Via the germline V gene, CDR1 is SGHTS and CDR2 YDEGEE. Participants in the prospective study were enrolled through a virtual design, were aged about 18 to 100 years, and lived in approximately 24 United States geographic areas. Cohort assignment in the prospective study relied on participant-reported clinical history from a screening survey and a study questionnaire. Recovered participants in ImmuneRACE Cohort 3 were defined as having two consecutive negative NP/OP PCR tests, clearance from a healthcare professional, or resolution of symptoms. In the prospective study, mobile phlebotomists collected whole blood, serum and a nasopharyngeal or oropharyngeal swab from each participant. Additional blood draws and questionnaires over a 2-month period could optionally be provided by prospective study participants. Prospective study blood samples were shipped either frozen or at room temperature before DNA extraction.

The chain joins TRBV5-8 to TRBJ2-7, with no confidently assigned D gene. Sequenced material: PBMCs or T cells enriched from blood (not recorded which). The sequence came from a middle-aged man who had recovered from COVID-19. At the DNA level, the sequence is TGTGCCAGCAGCTTGGTGACTGAGCAGTACTTC. The translation is CASSLVTEQYF.